The 21 T cell receptor beta chains in this list originate from one sample, sequenced in a study of CD8+ T cells in alopecia areata. Investigators isolated RNA and reverse transcribed it into cDNA to act as the sequencing template. Assay used: immunoSEQ multiplex PCR; TCRdb lists only in-frame clones, some missing. The sample has about 220,000 clones, 50% to 60% seen once; the top ten hold roughly 1.5%. Indicated treatment: oral pan-JAK inhibitor, 5-10 mg twice daily. This material consisted of CD4+ T cells sorted from blood, taken at week 4, from a patient treated with tofacitinib. Receptor source: a human donor with alopecia areata.

V gene TRBV4-3 combines with J gene TRBJ2-1, with D maybe TRBD2 (6 bases). Germline values: CDR1 LGHNA, CDR2 YSLEER. This CDR3 has 13 residues. The V and J ends lost 0 bases and 10 bases respectively, with 10 bases between them. The CDR3 reads CASSQEIGSEQFF. The CDR3 DNA is TGCGCCAGCAGCCAAGAAATCGGGAGCGAGCAGTTCTTC.

The gene calls are TRBV9 and TRBJ1-2; TRBD1 aligns across 7 bases. Germline V CDR1 and CDR2: SGDLS, YYNGEE. J was trimmed by 10 bases and V by 4 bases; bases with no gene match: 7. This CDR3 comprises 12 residues. Here the CDR3 DNA reads TGTGCCAGCAGCCGACAGGGTGAAGACTACACCTTC. It specifies CASSRQGEDYTF.

The chain couples TRBV4-1 to TRBJ1-5, with D uncertain. V was pared by 5 bases and J by 8 bases, with 13 bases between. The germline CDR1 and CDR2 sequences are MGHRA and YSYEKL. This CDR3 contains 13 residues. CDR3 sequence: CASSGKVPEPQHF. Here the CDR3 DNA reads TGCGCCAGCAGCGGTAAAGTCCCTGAGCCCCAGCATTTT.

Turning to this clone: A junction end diverges from the germline sequence, so it may reflect a read error. V usage is TRBV5-6 and J usage is TRBJ2-7; TRBD1 matches at 9 bases. The CDR3 spans 14 residues. Germline assignment: CDR1 SGHDT and CDR2 YYEEEE. The CDR3 nucleotides are TGTGCCAGCAGATTGGGACAGGGATCTTACGAGCAGTACTTC. Its protein is CASRLGQGSYEQYF.

This clone has a handful of counts. The genes are TRBV29-1 and TRBJ2-7; D possibly corresponds to TRBD1 (6 bases). Trimming left V 6 bases short and J 6 bases short, with 18 bases between. Germline V gene lookup returns CDR1 SQVTM and CDR2 ANQGSEA. The CDR3 extends over 13 amino acids. This CDR3 is CSVLKQGQREQYF. Written as DNA, the CDR3 is TGCAGCGTCTTAAAACAGGGCCAGCGCGAGCAGTACTTC.

This clone was observed a few times. The chain is built from TRBV6-6 and TRBJ1-1; D is perhaps TRBD1 (5 bases). V shed 4 bases and J shed 8 bases, with 17 bases lying between them. Per germline, CDR1 MNHNY and CDR2 SVGAGI (reference sequence). The CDR3 spans 14 residues. The DNA for the CDR3 is TGTGCCAGCAGTTCCGCCTTAGGGGTCGGAGAAGCTTTCTTT. It is translated as CASSSALGVGEAFF.

The V gene is TRBV5-1, the J gene TRBJ1-1; no definite D call. CDR1 is SGHRS, CDR2 YFSETQ, per germline. V was pared by 4 bases and J by 0 bases, with 10 bases between. The CDR3 has 14 amino acids. For the CDR3, the DNA is TGCGCCAGCAGCGCTGGCACGGTGAACACTGAAGCTTTCTTT. As protein: CASSAGTVNTEAFF. The full variable domain, in which reference TRBV5-1 and TRBJ1-1 provide the parts outside the CDR3, is KAGVTQTPRYLIKTRGQQVTLSCSPISGHRSVSWYQQTPGQGLQFLFEYFSETQRNKGNFPGRFSGRQFSNSRSEMNVSTLELGDSALYLCASSAGTVNTEAFFGQGTRLTVV.

This clone showed up just a few times. The chain's CDR3 is CASSAPPTGVGQYF. In nucleotides, the CDR3 is TGTGCCAGCAGCGCCCCCCCGACAGGGGTCGGGCAGTACTTC. The V gene is TRBV11-3, the J gene TRBJ2-4; 8 bases are a match to TRBD1. Per germline, CDR1 SGHNT and CDR2 YENEEA. V lost 5 bases and J lost 13; bases outside the gene matches: 13. The CDR3 is 14 residues long. Full variable domain (missing parts from reference TRBV11-3 and TRBJ2-4): EAGVVQSPRYKIIEKKQPVAFWCNPISGHNTLYWYLQNLGQGPELLIRYENEEAVDDSQLPKDRFSAERLKGVDSTLKIQPAELGDSAVYLCASSAPPTGVGQYFGAGTRLSVL.

The chain is built from TRBV19 and TRBJ1-2; D is perhaps TRBD1 (5 bases). Germline assignment: CDR1 LNHDA and CDR2 SQIVND (reference sequence). The germline V and J ends were trimmed by 5 bases and 7 bases, with 11 bases remaining between them. This CDR3 is built from 12 residues. The chain's CDR3 is CASSLTESGYTF. CDR3 nucleotide sequence: TGTGCCAGTAGTTTGACAGAGTCTGGCTACACCTTC.

This clone has more than one count but fewer than ten. The chain couples TRBV4-3 to TRBJ1-5; tentatively, D is TRBD1 (5 bases). CDR1 and CDR2 from the germline V gene are LGHNA and YSLEER. Trimming stripped 4 bases from V and 5 bases from J, with 12 bases between. The CDR3 spans 14 residues. The CDR3: CASSPRWGDQPQHF. In DNA form, the CDR3 reads TGCGCCAGCAGCCCCCGTTGGGGCGATCAGCCCCAGCATTTT.

V and J are TRBV29-1 and TRBJ2-1; D not certain. This CDR3 has 13 amino acids. Germline CDR1 SQVTM, CDR2 ANQGSEA. V lost 4 bases and J 2 bases, leaving 9 bases between the germline ends. The CDR3 nucleotides are TGCAGCGTTGCACAGCCTCCCTACAATGAGCAGTTCTTC. Protein: CSVAQPPYNEQFF.

The chain uses TRBV7-9 and TRBJ2-7; 7 bases are shared with TRBD2. The CDR3 consists of 16 residues. Germline CDR1 reads SEHNR; CDR2 reads FQNEAQ (reference sequence). Trimming at V came to 4 bases and at J to 0 bases, leaving 9 bases not matched to a gene. CDR3 DNA sequence: TGTGCCAGCAGCTCAAGCCGGGCTAGCGGCTCCTACGAGCAGTACTTC. Its protein is CASSSSRASGSYEQYF.

The V and J genes are TRBV29-1 and TRBJ2-3; tentative D call: TRBD2 (5 bases). The length of the CDR3 is 13 residues. The germline CDR1 and CDR2 sequences are SQVTM and ANQGSEA. The V end lost 4 bases, the J end lost 0 bases, and 8 bases lay between the germline ends. CDR3 bases: TGCAGCGTTGCTAGCCCTAGCACAGATACGCAGTATTTT. Translation gives CSVASPSTDTQYF.

This clone was picked up a small number of times. The V call is TRBV29-1, the J call TRBJ2-4, with 11 bases fitting TRBD2. V dropped 4 bases and J dropped 2; count of bases not matched to a gene: 4. Germline lookup yields CDR1 SQVTM and CDR2 ANQGSEA. The CDR3 runs to 15 residues. CDR3 sequence (DNA): TGCAGCGTTGCTGGGACTAGCGGAACCAAAAACATTCAGTACTTC. Protein sequence: CSVAGTSGTKNIQYF.

The gene calls are TRBV29-1 and TRBJ2-6; no reliable D call. Trimming shortened V by 3 bases and J by 0 bases, and 6 bases separated the two germline ends. The CDR3 is 14 amino acids. Germline V gives CDR1 SQVTM, CDR2 ANQGSEA. This chain's CDR3 is CSVDGSSGANVLTF. The DNA for the CDR3 is TGCAGCGTTGATGGCAGCTCTGGGGCCAACGTCCTGACTTTC.

This clone was recorded a few times. The CDR3 loop reads CASSLEGRQEAFF. DNA of the CDR3: TGTGCCAGCAGCTTAGAGGGCCGACAAGAAGCTTTCTTT. The rearrangement links TRBV11-3 to TRBJ1-1; D uncertain. V dropped 0 bases and J dropped 8 bases, with 10 bases sitting between them. The CDR3 is 13 amino acids. Germline assignment: CDR1 SGHNT and CDR2 YENEEA.

J is TRBJ1-1 and V is TRBV29-1; no definite D call. The CDR3 contains 13 residues. V shed 4 bases and J shed 1 base, with 10 bases lying between them. Germline-derived CDR1 and CDR2 are SQVTM and ANQGSEA. CDR3 DNA: TGCAGCGTTGGAACGTTGGGGAACACTGAAGCTTTCTTT. Protein product: CSVGTLGNTEAFF.

The genes are TRBV19 and TRBJ2-5, with D unclear. Trimming removed 6 bases at V and 4 bases at J, with 9 bases between. The V gene's germline CDR1 is LNHDA and CDR2 SQIVND (reference sequence). The CDR3 totals 12 residues. The CDR3 region has the DNA TGTGCCAGTAGCCGACTTGGAGAGACCCAGTACTTC. It translates to CASSRLGETQYF.

The gene calls are TRBV30 and TRBJ2-1; the D gene is possibly TRBD1 (6 bases). Trimming left V 0 bases short and J 3 bases short, with 12 bases between. Germline V gene data show CDR1 as GTSNPN and CDR2 as SVGIG (reference sequence). The CDR3 totals 15 residues. The DNA of the CDR3 is TGTGCCTGGAGTGTACAACAGGGCCGCTACAATGAGCAGTTCTTC. Its translation is CAWSVQQGRYNEQFF.

The V call is TRBV2, the J call TRBJ2-5; 11 bases match TRBD2. The CDR3 runs 18 residues. With 5 bases clipped from V and 5 bases from J, the junction kept 16 bases outside the gene matches. Germline assignment: CDR1 SNHLY and CDR2 FYNNEI. CDR3 DNA sequence: TGTGCCAGCAGTCGAGAGGCTAGCGGGGGGACCCTAGGGGAGACCCAGTACTTC. This encodes CASSREASGGTLGETQYF.

The rearrangement links TRBV29-1 to TRBJ2-7; the D is unclear. The CDR3 has 15 amino acids. Germline V CDR1 and CDR2: SQVTM, ANQGSEA. Trimming took off 1 base at V and 0 bases at J, with 13 bases between the two ends. The CDR3 protein is CSVEGGTDNSYEQYF. CDR3 sequence (DNA): TGCAGCGTTGAAGGGGGAACAGATAACTCCTACGAGCAGTACTTC.